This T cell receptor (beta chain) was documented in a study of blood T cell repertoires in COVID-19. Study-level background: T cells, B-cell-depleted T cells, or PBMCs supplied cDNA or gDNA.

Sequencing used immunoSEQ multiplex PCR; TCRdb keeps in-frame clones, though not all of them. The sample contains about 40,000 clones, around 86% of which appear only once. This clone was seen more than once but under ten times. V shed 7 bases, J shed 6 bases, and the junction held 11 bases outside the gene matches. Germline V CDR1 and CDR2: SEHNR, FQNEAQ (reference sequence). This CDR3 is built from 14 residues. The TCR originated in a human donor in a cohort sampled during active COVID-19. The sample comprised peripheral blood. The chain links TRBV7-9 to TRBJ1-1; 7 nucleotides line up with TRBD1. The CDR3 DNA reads TGTGCCAGCACCAAGCCAGGGGGATGGGCTGAAGCTTTCTTT. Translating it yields CASTKPGGWAEAFF. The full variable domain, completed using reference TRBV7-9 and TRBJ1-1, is DTGVSQNPRHKITKRGQNVTFRCDPISEHNRLYWYRQTLGQGPEFLTYFQNEAQLEKSRLLSDRFSAERPKGSFSTLEIQRTEQGDSAMYLCASTKPGGWAEAFFGQGTRLTVV.